These T cell receptor beta chains were read from a single sample in a study of blood T cells in healthy people across ages. MiXCR, run by TCRdb on the 5' RACE reads, gives a single entry per CDR3 protein. The table lists over 1,200,000 distinct CDR3 sequences, 59% of them singletons, with more than 6% in the top ten. Sample: blood. All receptors derive from a man aged 18 to 35 in good health. Both conserved end residues are part of each CDR3. The D gene is left open where the match is weak. Some rows have no size entry. The others give once, few or many, or a class for an expanded clone.

clone size	D gene	V gene	J gene	CDR3 protein	CDR3 DNA
-	-	TRBV10-3	TRBJ2-7	CATQSRVFSSYEQYF	TGTGCCACCCAATCTAGGGTCTTTAGCTCCTACGAGCAGTACTTC
-	-	TRBV12-3/TRBV12-4	TRBJ2-4	CASTLFGRLTSAKNIQYF	TGTGCCAGCACTCTTTTCGGCAGGCTAACCTCAGCCAAAAACATTCAGTACTTC
few	-	TRBV11-2	TRBJ1-6	CASSDTSGLFNSPLHF	TGTGCCAGCAGCGACACCTCGGGACTCTTCAATTCACCCCTCCACTTT
few	-	TRBV6-1	TRBJ1-2	CASSDSVPNYGYTF	TGTGCCAGCAGTGATTCGGTACCTAACTATGGCTACACCTTC
-	TRBD2	TRBV27	TRBJ2-2	CASSSTRLAGGRTGELFF	TGTGCCAGCAGTTCCACCCGACTAGCGGGGGGGCGCACCGGGGAGCTGTTTTTT
few	TRBD2	TRBV4-1	TRBJ2-7	CASSQSRTSGSYEQYF	TGCGCCAGCAGCCAAAGCCGGACTAGCGGCTCCTACGAGCAGTACTTC
-	TRBD1	TRBV7-6	TRBJ1-1	CASSLRTGGSNTEAFF	TGTGCCAGCAGCTTAAGGACAGGGGGTTCGAACACTGAAGCTTTCTTT
-	TRBD2	TRBV6-6	TRBJ2-1	CASSLERGPYNEQFF	TGTGCCAGCAGTTTAGAGCGGGGCCCCTACAATGAGCAGTTCTTC
few	-	TRBV29-1	TRBJ2-4	CSVEDRGAENIQYF	TGCAGCGTTGAAGATCGAGGGGCCGAGAACATTCAGTACTTC
-	TRBD2	TRBV9	TRBJ2-1	CASSVENMGLAGNNEQFF	TGTGCCAGCAGCGTAGAAAATATGGGACTAGCGGGCAACAATGAGCAGTTCTTC
-	-	TRBV4-1	TRBJ2-2	CASRWTTGELFF	TGCGCCAGCAGGTGGACAACCGGGGAGCTGTTTTTT
-	TRBD1	TRBV28	TRBJ2-7	CASRTGTARNSYEQYF	TGTGCCAGCAGGACCGGGACAGCTAGAAACTCCTACGAGCAGTACTTC
-	-	TRBV7-2	TRBJ1-6	CASSLDSSLGITLHF	TGTGCCAGCAGCTTAGACAGTTCCCTGGGGATCACCCTCCACTTT
few	-	TRBV13	TRBJ2-7	CASSPYGPYEQYF	TGTGCCAGCAGCCCGTACGGACCCTACGAGCAGTACTTC
few	-	TRBV6-5	TRBJ2-1	CASSPARVGQFF	TGTGCCAGCAGTCCCGCCCGGGTAGGGCAGTTCTTC
-	-	TRBV4-2	TRBJ1-4	CASSLRGGSNEKLFF	TGTGCCAGCAGCCTTCGTGGGGGGTCTAATGAAAAACTGTTTTTT
-	-	TRBV25-1	TRBJ1-1	CASSEASVRNTEAFF	TGTGCCAGCAGTGAGGCCTCGGTGAGGAACACTGAAGCTTTCTTT
-	TRBD1	TRBV28	TRBJ2-7	CASRTPQGAMYEQYF	TGTGCCAGCAGAACACCCCAGGGGGCTATGTACGAGCAGTACTTC